The sequence of this T cell receptor (beta chain) was determined in a study of T cell repertoires in cytomegalovirus infection. The CDR3 covers 15 residues. CDR1 MGHRA and CDR2 YSYEKL come from the germline V gene. With 5 bases removed from V and 2 bases from J, the gap between germline ends came to 16 bases. TCRdb processed the reads anew with MiXCR; each CDR3 protein has one entry. Counted here are 80,000 to 95,000 distinct CDR3 sequences, 29% occurring once; the ten biggest clones make up around 68%. Turning to this clonotype: Its antigen is not known.

The sequence derives from a human donor in good health (CMV status not recorded). Some clones in this sample may be carry-over from other donors' samples. The V gene is TRBV4-1, the J gene TRBJ2-7; D assignment may be TRBD1 or TRBD2 (5 bases each). The sequencing used CD8+ T cells from cultured PBMCs, collected from culture after CMV antigen stimulation. The CDR3 bases are TGCGCCAGCAGCTATACCGGGACGTCGCCCTACGAGCAGTACTTC. This encodes CASSYTGTSPYEQYF.